The subject of this entry is one T cell receptor beta chain. What it recognizes is unknown. The data belong to a study of blood T cells in healthy people across ages. Study-wide context: Every two T cells gave about one barcoded beta molecule via template switching.

The second PCR ran about 6 to 11 cycles with a sample-barcoded 5' primer and J-beta primers. Sequencing yielded, for each sample, at least 3 million paired-end reads carrying CDR3. TCRdb fed the 5' RACE reads into MiXCR, producing one record per CDR3 protein. This repertoire shows about 970,000 distinct CDR3 sequences, roughly 51% found once; its top ten account for roughly a fifth. Study conclusions and caveats: Diversity of TCR beta per million T cells declined in a roughly linear way with age.

CDR1 MGHRA and CDR2 YSYEKL come from the germline V gene. Unmatched junction bases numbered 11, after V lost 6 bases and J lost 2 bases. The CDR3 totals 18 residues. Input material: blood. This clonotype was obtained from a woman in her fifties or sixties in good health. This chain connects TRBV4-1 to TRBJ2-3; 13 nucleotides line up with TRBD2. The CDR3 DNA reads TGCGCCAGCAGGCAAAGAACCGGGACTAGCGGGACCACAGATACGCAGTATTTT. Its translation: CASRQRTGTSGTTDTQYF.